This TCR beta chain was sequenced during a study of lymphopenia after photon versus proton radiotherapy. V was trimmed by 8 bases and J by 4 bases, leaving 15 bases between them. The CDR3 length is 14 residues. Germline V gene lookup returns CDR1 LGHNA and CDR2 YSLEER. Study-level findings and limits: Larger post-nadir TCR diversity loss correlated inversely with survival in deceased patients. Under photons, naive T cells and diversity fell while effector/memory populations rose. Post-nadir diversity loss with photons came from oligoclonal expansion, particularly CD8+ Temra cells.

TCRdb's copy holds only in-frame clones and misses some; the assay was immunoSEQ multiplex PCR. The data hold around 26,000 clones, with roughly 85% observed a single time. Remarks on this clone: Its antigen is still unknown.

The chain links TRBV4-3 to TRBJ2-4; D possibly matches TRBD1 or TRBD2 (6 bases each). This receptor was taken from a woman aged 70-85 years with pancreatic cancer. The material was peripheral blood, obtained from a patient treated with proton-based radiotherapy. The DNA for the CDR3 is TGCGCCAGCTCCATGGAGGGGGAAAAAAACATTCAGTACTTC. Its translation: CASSMEGEKNIQYF.